This T cell receptor (beta chain) was recorded in a study of T-cell reconstitution after alpha-beta-depleted transplantation in children. Unique molecular identifiers were incorporated during preparation of the TCRbeta library. TCRdb analysed the PCR reads with MiXCR anew, one entry per CDR3 protein. This table holds hundreds of thousands of distinct CDR3 sequences, about 12% found once. This clonotype was counted at least ten times. This clonotype was obtained from a human donor who donated a stem cell graft to a child with acute lymphoblastic leukemia. The sample consisted of PBMCs from the stem cell graft donor, taken from the stem cell graft.

DNA for the CDR3: TGCAGTGCTAGTCAGGCAGGGCCTTACAATGAGCAGTTCTTC. Its protein is CSASQAGPYNEQFF. The chain employs TRBV20-1 and TRBJ2-1; weak D call: TRBD1 (5 bases). The CDR3 extends over 14 amino acids. Trimming took off 3 bases at V and 4 bases at J, with 13 bases between the two ends. Germline CDR1 reads DFQATT; CDR2 reads SNEGSKA (reference sequence).